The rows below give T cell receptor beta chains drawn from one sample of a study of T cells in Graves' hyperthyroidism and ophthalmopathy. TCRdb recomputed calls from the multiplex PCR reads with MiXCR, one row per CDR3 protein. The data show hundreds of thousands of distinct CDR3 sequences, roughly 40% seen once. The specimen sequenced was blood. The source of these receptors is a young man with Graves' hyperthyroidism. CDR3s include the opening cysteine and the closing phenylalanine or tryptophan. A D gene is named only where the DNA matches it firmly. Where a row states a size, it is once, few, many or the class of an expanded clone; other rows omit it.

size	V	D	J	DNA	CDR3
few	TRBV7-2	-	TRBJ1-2	TGTGCCAGCAGCACTCGACGTGCTGGCTACACCTTC	CASSTRRAGYTF
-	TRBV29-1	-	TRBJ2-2	TGCAGCGCTTACGGGGCGAACACCGGGGAGCTGTTTTTT	CSAYGANTGELFF
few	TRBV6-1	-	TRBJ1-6	TGTGCCAGCACCACCGACTGGGCATGGAATTCACCCCTCCACTTT	CASTTDWAWNSPLHF
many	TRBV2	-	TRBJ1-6	TGTGCCAGCATTGTTGAGGGCGCGATCCCCTATAGCACTTCACCCCTCCACTTT	CASIVEGAIPYSTSPLHF
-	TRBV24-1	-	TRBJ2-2	TGTGCCACCAGTGAAACTCAGGGGAACACCGGGGAGCTGTTTTTT	CATSETQGNTGELFF
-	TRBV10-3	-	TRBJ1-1	TGTGCCATCAGTCCACGGAGGACGGGGAGGAACACTGAAGCTTTCTTT	CAISPRRTGRNTEAFF
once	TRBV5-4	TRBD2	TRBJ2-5	TGTGCCAGCGTGCGGGGGGTGACGGTCGGGACCCAGTACTTC	CASVRGVTVGTQYF
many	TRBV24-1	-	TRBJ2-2	TGTGCCACCAGTGATTCTACCCGCCCCGGGGAGCTGTTTTTT	CATSDSTRPGELFF
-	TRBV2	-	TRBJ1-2	TGTGCCAGCGTTGTAGAGACGTCCTATGGCTACACCTTC	CASVVETSYGYTF
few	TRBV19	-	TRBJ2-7	TGTGCCAGTAGTATGGGCGGGAAGAGCTCCTACGAGCAGTACTTC	CASSMGGKSSYEQYF
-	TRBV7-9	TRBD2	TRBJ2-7	TGTGCCAGCAGTGAGCCGGGACTAGCTAGTGAGCAGTACTTC	CASSEPGLASEQYF
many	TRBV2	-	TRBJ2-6	TGTGCCAGCATGCGCAGGGCAAACTCTGGGGCCAACGTCCTGACTTTC	CASMRRANSGANVLTF
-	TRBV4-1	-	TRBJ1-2	TGCGCCAGCAGCCAAGGGCCTAGGGGCGACTATGGCTACACCTTC	CASSQGPRGDYGYTF
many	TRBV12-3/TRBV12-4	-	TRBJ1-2	TGTGCCACCCGAGCTGGGCCTATAAACTATGGCTACACCTTC	CATRAGPINYGYTF
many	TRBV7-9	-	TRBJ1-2	TGTGCCAGCAGCTTCTCCCAGGGGAGATACGGCTACACCTTC	CASSFSQGRYGYTF
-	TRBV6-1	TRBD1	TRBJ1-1	TGTGCCAGCAGACAGGGGAGGATCACTGAAGCTTTCTTT	CASRQGRITEAFF
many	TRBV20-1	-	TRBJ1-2	TGCAGTGCAACAGGGTCTCTCGGAGGAGGCTACACCTTC	CSATGSLGGGYTF
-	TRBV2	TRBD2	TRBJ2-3	TGTGCCAGCAAGGTAGCGGGGAACACAGATACGCAGTATTTT	CASKVAGNTDTQYF
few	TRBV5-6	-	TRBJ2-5	TGTGCCAGCAGCCAACGATCGTGGGAGACCCAGTACTTC	CASSQRSWETQYF
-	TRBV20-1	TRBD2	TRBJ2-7	TGCAGTGCCCCGGGAGGAGACTTCGAGGAGCTGTACTTC	CSAPGGDFEELYF
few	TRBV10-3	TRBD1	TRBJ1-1	TGTGCCAGTAGGGACAGCTTCAACACTGAAGCTTTCTTT	CASRDSFNTEAFF
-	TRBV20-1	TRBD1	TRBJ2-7	TGCAGTGCTAGTCTCTCCGGGACAGATGCGTACGAGCAGTACTTC	CSASLSGTDAYEQYF
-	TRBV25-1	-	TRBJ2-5	TGTGCCAGCCGAAGTAGCAGCCGGGGTGAGACCCAGTACTTC	CASRSSSRGETQYF
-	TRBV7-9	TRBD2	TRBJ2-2	TGTGCCAGCAGCTTAGCGACTAGCGGGTTCTACACCGGGGAGCTGTTTTTT	CASSLATSGFYTGELFF